This passage covers 10 T cell receptor beta chains from one sample sequenced in a study of prognosis after radiotherapy for stage I lung cancer. CDR3 of TCR beta was amplified from genomic DNA via a two-round multiplex PCR. Amplification during the initial PCR round employed primers specific to each TRBV and TRBJ gene. TCRdb processed the multiplex PCR reads anew with MiXCR; each CDR3 protein has one entry. The sample carries fewer than 40,000 distinct CDR3 sequences, roughly 40% recorded once. The sequenced sample was PBMCs, obtained before or after stereotactic body radiation therapy (not recorded which). These receptors were obtained from a donor over 45 with non-small cell lung cancer.

This clonotype was observed a single time. A far bigger clonotype differs at one base, so this is likely a read error. The V call is TRBV6-9, the J call TRBJ2-5; D could derive from TRBD1 or TRBD2 (7 bases each). The CDR3 runs 15 residues. Germline V lookup: CDR1 MNHGY, CDR2 SVAAGI. DNA for the CDR3: TGTGCCAGCAGTTCCCCGGGGAGGGGGCTTGAGAACCAGTACTTC. This sequence encodes CASSSPGRGLENQYF.

In its sample, this clonotype is medium-sized. The chain couples TRBV6-1 to TRBJ2-2, with 8 bases that match TRBD1. Trimming at V came to 7 bases and at J to 3 bases, leaving 7 bases not matched to a gene. This CDR3 spans 15 amino acids. CDR1 and CDR2 from the germline V gene are MNHNS and SASEGT. CDR3 region: CASTQGAGDTGELFF. CDR3 DNA: TGTGCCAGCACTCAGGGGGCTGGGGACACCGGGGAGCTGTTTTTT.

In this sample, this clonotype is medium-sized. The junction differs from germline at one of its ends, possibly a read error. The V gene is TRBV6-1, the J gene TRBJ2-1; D gene ambiguous. The CDR3 covers 11 residues. Per germline, CDR1 MNHNS and CDR2 SASEGT. The DNA of the CDR3 is TGTGCCAGCAGTGAAGGCGTAGGGTTTGTCTTC. Translation gives CASSEGVGFVF.

This clonotype was detected many times. CDR3 region: CASSLSQGLNGYTF. Written as DNA, the CDR3 is TGTGCCAGCAGCCTTAGTCAGGGGCTCAATGGCTACACCTTC. The chain has TRBV28 and TRBJ1-2; perhaps TRBD1 as D (6 bases). The CDR3 has 14 residues. Germline-derived CDR1 and CDR2 are MDHEN and SYDVKM. V was shortened by 6 bases and J by 6 bases, with 17 bases between the two germline ends.

This clonotype appeared many times. The chain couples TRBV5-1 to TRBJ2-5; 13 positions match TRBD2. The CDR3 covers 17 residues. V trimming: 3 bases; J trimming: 1 base; junction bases outside the gene matches: 6. Germline V gives CDR1 SGHRS, CDR2 YFSETQ. The CDR3 DNA is TGCGCCAGCAGCTCTAGGACTAGCGGGGGCCGCCAAGAGACCCAGTACTTC. It yields the protein CASSSRTSGGRQETQYF.

This clonotype showed up many times. The CDR3 nucleotides read TGTGCCAGCAGAAACGATCCTTACAGCTCTGGGGCCAACGTCCTGACTTTC. This encodes CASRNDPYSSGANVLTF. V usage is TRBV6-8 and J usage is TRBJ2-6; no clear D gene. V was trimmed by 6 bases and J by 0 bases, leaving 15 bases between them. From germline, CDR1 is MNHGY and CDR2 SAAAGT. The CDR3 spans 17 residues.

The rearrangement links TRBV7-3 to TRBJ2-3; 10 bases match TRBD1. Germline CDR1 and CDR2: SGHTA and FQGTGA. The V segment lost 5 bases and the J segment 4 bases; nucleotides outside the gene matches: 15. The CDR3 runs to 18 residues. The CDR3 sequence: CASSTGQGTGALADTQYF. The CDR3 nucleotides read TGTGCCAGCAGCACCGGTCAGGGGACAGGGGCGTTGGCAGATACGCAGTATTTT.

This clonotype occurred many times. The chain has TRBV6-5 and TRBJ2-6, with 7 nucleotides matching TRBD1. The CDR3 is 17 amino acids. Germline trimming cut 0 bases from V and 2 bases from J; bases unmatched to any gene: 4. Per the germline V gene, CDR1 is MNHEY and CDR2 is SVGAGI. The CDR3 nucleotides are TGTGCCAGCAGTTACTCCACAGGGGAAGCTGGGGCCAACGTCCTGACTTTC. As protein: CASSYSTGEAGANVLTF.

This clonotype was seen at least ten times. V gene TRBV28 combines with J gene TRBJ1-2; no definite D call. CDR1 is MDHEN and CDR2 is SYDVKM in the germline V gene. Trimming shortened V by 6 bases and J by 1 base, and 6 bases separated the two germline ends. CDR3 size: 12 residues. The CDR3 sequence is CASSSDNYGYTF. The CDR3 DNA sequence: TGTGCCAGCAGCTCAGATAACTATGGCTACACCTTC.

This clonotype was observed many times. This sequence joins TRBV25-1 and TRBJ2-2; no definite D call. Germline V gene data show CDR1 as MGHDK and CDR2 as SYGVNS. The V gene lost 5 bases and the J gene lost 3 bases, with 10 bases spanning the gap. This CDR3 has 14 residues. The CDR3 DNA is TGTGCCAGCAGTCGCGGAACGGACACCGGGGAGCTGTTTTTT. As protein: CASSRGTDTGELFF.